This T cell receptor (beta chain) came from a study of blood T cell repertoires in COVID-19. Original data processing: How many nucleated cells were present was estimated from reference gene primer amplification. Produced via immunoSEQ multiplex PCR; TCRdb's table is partial and in-frame only. Clonal size and the V and J genes are those of that table, whereas D and trimming came from the DNA. This sample has some 200,000 clones, with about 85% found just once. The TCR comes from a man aged 45-60 years who had recovered from COVID-19. Specimen: peripheral blood.

The CDR3 sequence: CASSRGLNYGYTF. As DNA, the CDR3 is TGTGCCAGCAGTAGGGGGCTAAACTATGGCTACACCTTC. The rearrangement uses TRBV6-5 and TRBJ1-2, with TRBD1 matching 7 bases. J was trimmed by 2 bases and V by 5 bases; bases with no gene match: 2. CDR1 MNHEY and CDR2 SVGAGI come from the germline V gene. The CDR3 runs to 13 residues.